This entry lists 17 T cell receptor beta chains sequenced from one sample in a study of CD8+ T cells in alopecia areata. Sequencing relied on a cDNA template that was reverse transcribed from extracted RNA. Sequencing used immunoSEQ multiplex PCR; TCRdb keeps in-frame clones, though not all of them. The data show over 100,000 clones, with none appearing a single time. Sequencing was performed on lesional skin. The receptors come from a C3H/HeJ mouse with alopecia areata. Mouse strain MHC haplotype: H2-k.

This clone was detected only a few times. Gene names are the mouse ones. The CDR3 region is CASSDEGALNTGQLYF. The part of the CDR3 DNA that was read is TGTGCCAGCAGTGATGAGGGGGCTCTAAACACCGGG. The V and J genes are TRBV13-3 and TRBJ2-2; tentative D call: TRBD1 (7 bases). The observed sequence ends 4 residues before the CDR3 terminus, with the missing tail filled in from the germline J gene. With 0 bases removed from V and 1 base from J, the gap between germline ends came to 10 bases. This CDR3 comprises 16 residues. The germline CDR1 and CDR2 sequences are NNHDY and SYVADS.

Concerning this clone itself: Mouse gene names and germline throughout. The observed sequence ends 4 residues before the CDR3 terminus, with the missing tail filled in from the germline J gene. The chain carries TRBV17 and TRBJ2-5; TRBD2 agrees at 11 bases. Germline V gene data show CDR1 as MNHDT and CDR2 as YYDKIL. J lost 3 bases, V lost 3 bases, and 2 bases had no gene match. This CDR3 comprises 15 residues. The DNA read from the CDR3 is TGTGCTAGCAGTAGGGGGGACTGGGGGCAAGAC. Residues: CASSRGDWGQD. The CDR3 as a whole reads CASSRGDWGQDTQYF.

This clone showed up just a few times. The protein in this entry is translated from the DNA; at residue 11 it differs from the protein listed in TCRdb. Gene names follow the mouse nomenclature. The read ends 3 residues shy of where the CDR3 ends; the end is completed using the germline J gene. This chain connects TRBV1 to TRBJ1-6; 7 positions match TRBD1. TRBJ1-6 is assigned to the ORF class and has an uncertain function. CDR1 is NSQYPW, CDR2 LRSPGD, per germline (reference sequence). The V gene end was trimmed by 3 bases and the J gene end by 7 bases; junction bases not matched to a gene: 3. This CDR3 contains 14 residues. CDR3 residues: CTCSAWDSNSPLYF. CDR3 DNA (partial): TGCACCTGCAGTGCCTGGGACAGCAATTCGCCC.

Note on this clone: The genes are named according to mouse. The observed sequence ends 4 residues before the CDR3 terminus, with the missing tail filled in from the germline J gene. The chain couples TRBV1 to TRBJ2-7; TRBD2 matches at 12 bases. Looked up from germline, CDR1 is NSQYPW and CDR2 is LRSPGD (reference sequence). The CDR3 length is 16 residues. The chain's CDR3 is CTCSAPRLGGRYEQYF. The CDR3 DNA, read in part, is TGCACCTGCAGTGCCCCCCGACTGGGGGGGCGGTAT.

About this clone itself: The genes are named according to mouse. The read terminates 4 residues before the CDR3 end, so the remaining end is supplied by the germline J gene. This chain uses TRBV1 with TRBJ2-7, with TRBD2 identical over 9 bases. The CDR3 sequence is 17 residues long. Germline V gene lookup returns CDR1 NSQYPW and CDR2 LRSPGD (reference sequence). J gave up 0 bases and V 1 base, and 7 bases lay outside the gene matches. This CDR3 reads CTCSAARTGASSYEQYF. The DNA read from the CDR3 is TGCACCTGCAGTGCAGCCCGGACTGGGGCAAGCTCCTAT.

Turning to this clone: Mouse names are used for the genes. The sequence runs out 4 residues before the end of the CDR3; the remainder is reconstructed from the germline J gene. The chain is built from TRBV13-3 and TRBJ2-2, with 12 bases lining up with TRBD2. The CDR3 covers 15 residues. Germline CDR1 and CDR2: NNHDY and SYVADS. V shed 3 bases, J shed 6 bases, and the junction held 3 bases outside the gene matches. The DNA read from the CDR3 is TGTGCCAGCAGTGGACTGGGGGGGCGCCCCGGG. Protein product: CASSGLGGRPG. The CDR3 in full is CASSGLGGRPGQLYF. The full variable domain, rest sourced from reference TRBV13-3 and TRBJ2-2, is EAAVTQSPRSKVAVTGGKVTLSCHQTNNHDYMYWYRQDTGHGLRLIHYSYVADSTEKGDIPDGYKASRPSQENFSLILELASLSQTAVYFCASSGLGGRPGQLYFGEGSKLTVL.

In this sample, this clone turned up many times. At residue 11, the translated DNA and the protein in TCRdb do not agree; the protein given here is derived from the DNA. The listed genes are named as in mouse. The DNA ends 3 residues before the CDR3 does, and the rest of the CDR3 is filled in from the germline J gene. The rearrangement links TRBV13-3 to TRBJ1-6; 9 bases agree with TRBD1. TRBJ1-6 has ORF status, its function being uncertain. The V and J ends lost 5 bases and 7 bases, in that order; junction bases with no gene match: 4. In germline, CDR1 is NNHDY, CDR2 SYVADS. This CDR3 region has 14 residues. CDR3 protein: CASRYRGRNSPLYF. The CDR3 bases that were read are TGTGCCAGCAGGTACAGGGGGCGAAATTCGCCC.

This clone was seen a few times. The listed genes are named as in mouse. The part of the CDR3 DNA that was read is TGCACCTGCAGTGCAGATCTCCAGGGGACCAACGAA. It yields the protein CTCSADLQGTNE. The CDR3, in full, reads CTCSADLQGTNERLFF. This chain joins TRBV1 and TRBJ1-4; TRBD1 is a possible D gene (6 bases). The read falls 4 residues short of the CDR3 end, and the missing part is taken from the germline J gene. CDR3 length: 16 amino acids. Germline V gene lookup returns CDR1 NSQYPW and CDR2 LRSPGD (reference sequence). V dropped 0 bases and J dropped 3 bases, with 11 bases sitting between them.

This clone was seen a few times. At residue 12, the TCRdb protein departs from the DNA translation, so the protein shown here was derived from the DNA itself. Germline and genes: mouse. Read sequence stops 3 residues before the CDR3 end, and the germline J gene provides the missing end. The chain employs TRBV19 and TRBJ1-6, with D tentatively TRBD1 (6 bases). TRBJ1-6 is given ORF status, its function remaining uncertain. Germline assignment: CDR1 FNHDT and CDR2 SITEND (reference sequence). This CDR3 contains 15 residues. Between the trimmed V and J ends, which lost 6 bases and 3 bases, there was a span of 13 bases. The CDR3 sequence: CASTPGDNYNSPLYF. The CDR3 bases that were read are TGTGCCAGCACCCCCGGGGACAACTATAATTCGCCC.

This clone was observed a few times. The genes and germline here are from mouse. The CDR3 end is not reached by the read, which stops 4 residues before it; the germline J gene fills it in. The V gene is TRBV13-2, the J gene TRBJ1-1; perhaps TRBD1 as D (5 bases). The CDR3 spans 14 residues. Trimming took 0 bases from V and 3 from J, leaving 9 bases between them. The germline gives CDR1 NNHNN, CDR2 SYGAGS (reference sequence). CDR3 protein: CASGDAGQDTEVFF. The DNA read from the CDR3 is TGTGCCAGCGGTGATGCAGGACAAGACACA.

This clone was seen only a few times. The genes are named according to mouse. The read finishes 4 residues shy of the CDR3 end, and the germline J gene is used to complete it. The rearrangement links TRBV31 to TRBJ1-2; no clear D gene. The CDR3 consists of 12 residues. V dropped 0 bases and J dropped 1 base, with 3 bases sitting between them. Germline assignment: CDR1 GKSSPN and CDR2 SITVG. CDR3 sequence reads: CAWSLQNSDYTF. The CDR3 bases that were read are TGTGCCTGGAGTCTACAAAACTCC.

This clone was seen only a few times. Gene names are the mouse ones. The sequenced fragment ends 4 residues before the CDR3 boundary, so the rest is inferred from the germline J gene. The chain combines TRBV13-3 with TRBJ2-7; TRBD2 agrees at 14 bases. CDR3 length equals 16 residues. CDR1 and CDR2 from the germline V gene are NNHDY and SYVADS. CDR3 DNA, as far as it was read: TGTGCCAGCAGTGATACCGGGACTGGGGGGGCGCAT. Translating gives CASSDTGTGGAH. The whole CDR3 sequence reads CASSDTGTGGAHEQYF.

The table lists this clone with many counts. The genes and germline here are from mouse. The read ends 4 residues shy of where the CDR3 ends; the end is completed using the germline J gene. The chain has TRBV13-3 and TRBJ1-1, with TRBD1 matching over 7 bases. Germline CDR1 reads NNHDY; CDR2 reads SYVADS. V trimming: 1 base; J trimming: 0 bases; junction bases outside the gene matches: 3. CDR3 length: 15 amino acids. The CDR3 is CASSDRDSANTEVFF. The CDR3 DNA, read in part, is TGTGCCAGCAGTGATCGGGACAGTGCAAACACA.

Comments on this clone: The listed genes are named as in mouse. The read finishes 4 residues shy of the CDR3 end, and the germline J gene is used to complete it. V and J are TRBV16 and TRBJ2-1, with no clear D. The CDR3 runs to 14 residues. The V end was cut by 0 bases, the J end by 4 bases, with 7 bases between. Germline values: CDR1 SGHSA, CDR2 FRNQAP. The sequenced CDR3 bases are TGTGCAAGCAGCTTAGAAACTGAGTATGCT. Translating gives CASSLETEYA. The CDR3 as a whole reads CASSLETEYAEQFF.

With regard to this clone: The genes are named according to mouse. The missing CDR3 end, 4 residues past where the read stops, is filled in from the germline J gene. The rearrangement links TRBV1 to TRBJ2-2, with 10 bases fitting TRBD2. CDR1 is NSQYPW and CDR2 is LRSPGD in the germline V gene (reference sequence). CDR3 size: 17 residues. V gave up 1 base and J gave up 0 bases; unmatched junction bases: 2. Incomplete CDR3 DNA: TGCACCTGCAGTGCAGCCGGGACTGGGGCAAACACCGGG. It specifies CTCSAAGTGANTG. The full-length CDR3 reads as CTCSAAGTGANTGQLYF.

This clone was observed a few times. The gene names given are mouse names. The CDR3 is cut off 4 residues early in the read; its end comes from the germline J gene. The genes are TRBV13-3 and TRBJ1-1, with D possibly TRBD1 on 6 matching bases. Germline CDR1 reads NNHDY; CDR2 reads SYVADS. The CDR3 has 14 residues. Trimming removed 3 bases from V and 4 bases from J, with 13 bases in between. CDR3 bases read: TGTGCCAGCAGTGTCACAGGGACTGGCACA. Protein product: CASSVTGTGT. The CDR3 as a whole reads CASSVTGTGTEVFF.

Turning to this clone: All gene names here are mouse names. The DNA ends 4 residues before the CDR3 does, and the rest of the CDR3 is filled in from the germline J gene. This chain joins TRBV31 and TRBJ2-3; D perhaps matches TRBD2 (7 bases). Germline V gene lookup returns CDR1 GKSSPN and CDR2 SITVG. The CDR3 spans 14 residues. Trimming pared 2 bases from V and 1 base from J, leaving 10 bases between. The CDR3 bases that were read are TGTGCCTGGAGTGCTGGGGGCCGTGCAGAA. Translated, it gives CAWSAGGRAE. The full CDR3 is CAWSAGGRAETLYF.